This TCR beta chain was captured by sequencing in a study of T-cell reconstitution after alpha-beta-depleted transplantation in children. A TCRbeta library incorporating unique molecular identifiers was prepared. TCRdb itself ran the PCR reads through MiXCR, one entry per CDR3 protein. The sample yields about 830,000 distinct CDR3 sequences, about 15% seen once. In this sample, this clonotype turned up a few times. Germline assignment: CDR1 DFQATT and CDR2 SNEGSKA (reference sequence). This CDR3 has 10 residues. Trimming took 4 bases from V and 9 from J, leaving 7 bases between them. The TCR sequence derives from a male patient under 18 who had a stem cell transplant for acute lymphoblastic leukemia, so the T cells may come from the graft donor. The source material was PBMCs, mostly from graft donor cells, sampled 360 days after TCRalphabeta/CD19-depleted stem cell transplant. The chain joins TRBV20-1 to TRBJ2-1; D gene unclear. CDR3 loop: CSAIGSEQFF. As DNA, the CDR3 is TGCAGTGCTATTGGGTCTGAGCAGTTCTTC.